This is a list of T cell receptor beta chains from one sample in a study of identical twins. TCRdb passed the 5' RACE reads through MiXCR, listing each CDR3 protein once. The table lists a few hundred thousand distinct CDR3 sequences, approximately 8.7% of them singletons. Sequences were obtained from naive T cells sorted from blood. All receptors come from a woman in her forties or fifties in good health. The CDR3 runs from the conserved cysteine through the conserved F or W. The D gene is left open where the match is weak. Size is omitted from some rows. Given values are once, few, many or a class for expanded clones.

D	size	V	length	J	DNA	CDR3
NA	many	TRBV7-8	15	TRBJ2-3	TGTGCCAGCAGCTTAGAAGGGACTTACACAGATACGCAGTATTTT	CASSLEGTYTDTQYF
TRBD1	few	TRBV25-1	14	TRBJ2-5	TGTGCCAGCAGGCGACAGGGGGCGCCGGAGACCCAGTACTTC	CASRRQGAPETQYF
NA	many	TRBV6-2/TRBV6-3	13	TRBJ2-1	TGTGCCAGCAGTTCACAAGAATGGAATGAGCAGTTCTTC	CASSSQEWNEQFF
TRBD1	many	TRBV20-1	17	TRBJ2-2	TGCAGTGCTAGAGATTATAGTCGGACAGGGAGCGCCGGGGAGCTGTTTTTT	CSARDYSRTGSAGELFF
TRBD2	NA	TRBV4-1	15	TRBJ2-3	TGCGCCAGCAGCCAGGGCGGGGGTATGTTGGATACGCAGTATTTT	CASSQGGGMLDTQYF
NA	few	TRBV11-3	15	TRBJ2-1	TGTGCCAGCAGCCCCCGGGGAGGAGCGCTCTCTGAGCAGTTCTTC	CASSPRGGALSEQFF
NA	NA	TRBV15	17	TRBJ1-5	TGTGCCACCAGCAGATTGAAGCTTGGGACAACCGATCAGCCCCAGCATTTT	CATSRLKLGTTDQPQHF
NA	few	TRBV4-1	15	TRBJ2-3	TGCGCCAGCAGCCAAGATGGGGGAGCCGCAGATACGCAGTATTTT	CASSQDGGAADTQYF
TRBD2	many	TRBV9	15	TRBJ2-1	TGTGCCAGCAGCCGACTAGCGGATCTCTACAATGAGCAGTTCTTC	CASSRLADLYNEQFF
NA	few	TRBV28	9	TRBJ2-3	TGTGCCAGCAGCCCACCTCCTTCCTTT	CASSPPPSF
TRBD2	NA	TRBV7-3	14	TRBJ2-3	TGTGCCAGCAGCTCCGGGGGGTCGGCAGATACGCAGTATTTT	CASSSGGSADTQYF
NA	NA	TRBV3-1	13	TRBJ2-1	TGTGCCAGCAGCCTCCGACTAGTCTATGAGCAGTTCTTC	CASSLRLVYEQFF
NA	many	TRBV5-1	13	TRBJ1-1	TGCGCCAGCAGCTCCCGGGGCGGCACTGAAGCTTTCTTT	CASSSRGGTEAFF
TRBD2	few	TRBV14	12	TRBJ2-7	TGTGCCAGCAGCGCGGGGGCCTACGAGCAGTACTTC	CASSAGAYEQYF
NA	NA	TRBV9	13	TRBJ2-1	TGTGCCAGCAGCGTAGTCGCAGCGGAGAAGCAGTTCTTC	CASSVVAAEKQFF
TRBD2	NA	TRBV12-3/TRBV12-4	17	TRBJ2-2	TGTGCCAGCAGTCTACTAGCGGGAGCCTTTCGCACCGGGGAGCTGTTTTTT	CASSLLAGAFRTGELFF
TRBD1	NA	TRBV5-1	16	TRBJ2-7	TGCGCCAGCAGCTTGGGATGGACAGGGTTGAACTACGAGCAGTACTTC	CASSLGWTGLNYEQYF
TRBD2	few	TRBV7-9	15	TRBJ2-7	TGTGCCAGCAGTCGAAGCGGGACCAGGTCCTACGAGCAGTACTTC	CASSRSGTRSYEQYF
NA	NA	TRBV10-3	14	TRBJ2-4	TGTGCCATCAGTGAGTTGGGAGCCAAAAACATTCAGTACTTC	CAISELGAKNIQYF
NA	many	TRBV20-1	14	TRBJ2-1	TGCAGTGCTAGGGAGATTCGAGGGCGGTATGAGCAGTTCTTC	CSAREIRGRYEQFF
NA	NA	TRBV7-8	20	TRBJ2-6	TGTGCCAGCAGCTTATCGGCGTGGGGGCCCGATTACTCTGGGGCCAACGTCCTGACTTTC	CASSLSAWGPDYSGANVLTF
NA	NA	TRBV7-9	13	TRBJ1-2	TGTGCCAGCAGCTCGCCTCAGGGAGGGGGCTACACCTTC	CASSSPQGGGYTF
NA	many	TRBV12-3/TRBV12-4	13	TRBJ1-2	TGTGCCAGCAGGCGACAGGCCTCCTATGGCTACACCTTC	CASRRQASYGYTF
NA	few	TRBV5-1	14	TRBJ2-2	TGCGCCAGCTCAGGGACTCCCAACACCGGGGAGCTGTTTTTT	CASSGTPNTGELFF
TRBD2	few	TRBV4-2	15	TRBJ2-7	TGTGCCAGCAGCCAAGATTTAGCGGGAGCAGGCGAGCAGTACTTC	CASSQDLAGAGEQYF
NA	many	TRBV15	16	TRBJ1-1	TGTGCCACCAGCAGAGATCTTGGGGTGATGAACACTGAAGCTTTCTTT	CATSRDLGVMNTEAFF
TRBD2	NA	TRBV4-2	17	TRBJ2-7	TGTGCCAGCAGCCAACGGGGACTAGCGGGAGGATTATACGAGCAGTACTTC	CASSQRGLAGGLYEQYF
NA	few	TRBV9	14	TRBJ2-7	TGTGCCAGCAGCGCTCGTACTAGTTCTGCCGAGCAGTACTTC	CASSARTSSAEQYF
NA	many	TRBV12-3/TRBV12-4	15	TRBJ2-1	TGTGCCAGCAGTTTGGCCGGGATCAACTACAATGAGCAGTTCTTC	CASSLAGINYNEQFF
NA	few	TRBV6-6	16	TRBJ2-5	TGTGCCAGCAGTTACAAGGCTAGTCAAAGGAAGGTGACCCAGTACTTC	CASSYKASQRKVTQYF
NA	few	TRBV5-1	15	TRBJ2-4	TGCGCCAGCAGCGGGCTGGGGGTCGCCAAAAACATTCAGTACTTC	CASSGLGVAKNIQYF
NA	NA	TRBV27	13	TRBJ2-1	TGTGCCAGCGGCCTAGCGTCGTACAATGAGCAGTTCTTC	CASGLASYNEQFF
NA	NA	TRBV12-3/TRBV12-4	13	TRBJ2-5	TGTGCCAGCAGTTTAAGGGTCGGAGAGACCCAGTACTTC	CASSLRVGETQYF
TRBD2	NA	TRBV7-8	14	TRBJ2-1	TGTGCCAGCAGCAAAATAGCGGGAGGGCATGAGCAGTTCTTC	CASSKIAGGHEQFF
NA	many	TRBV9	12	TRBJ2-2	TGTGCCGGCGCGCGGGATGTGGGGGAGCTGTTTTTT	CAGARDVGELFF
NA	few	TRBV12-3/TRBV12-4	13	TRBJ1-1	TGTGCCAGCAGGGAGGAATGGAACACTGAAGCTTTCTTT	CASREEWNTEAFF
TRBD1	many	TRBV24-1	15	TRBJ2-4	TGTGCCACCAGTGAAAAGGGGACAGCTAAAAACATTCAGTACTTC	CATSEKGTAKNIQYF
NA	few	TRBV10-3	16	TRBJ1-2	TGTGCCATCAGTGAGTCTGGGCCCAACGGGGCCAATGGCTACACCTTC	CAISESGPNGANGYTF
NA	few	TRBV20-1	12	TRBJ2-1	TGCAGTGCTAGTGGGGCTAGCGTCGAGCAGTTCTTC	CSASGASVEQFF
NA	few	TRBV30	14	TRBJ1-1	TGTGCCTGGAGTGTACGAGGGGCCCCCACTGAAGCTTTCTTT	CAWSVRGAPTEAFF
NA	NA	TRBV6-6	17	TRBJ2-1	TGTGCCAGCAGTCCCTACCGGGCCGCTTCCCTCGGCAATGAGCAGTTCTTC	CASSPYRAASLGNEQFF
TRBD2	few	TRBV9	16	TRBJ2-1	TGTGCCAGCAGCGTGCCCTTAGCGGGAGGGCCTAATGAGCAGTTCTTC	CASSVPLAGGPNEQFF
TRBD2	few	TRBV7-9	17	TRBJ2-3	TGTGCCAGCAGCCCGGGGAGGACTAGCGGTCCGGAAGATACGCAGTATTTT	CASSPGRTSGPEDTQYF
TRBD2	NA	TRBV5-4	18	TRBJ2-1	TGTGCCAGCAGCTTGGGAGCTAGCGGGAGGACAAGCTACAATGAGCAGTTCTTC	CASSLGASGRTSYNEQFF
NA	many	TRBV20-1	16	TRBJ1-4	TGCAGTGCTAGAGATAGTTGGACTCCAATTAATGAAAAACTGTTTTTT	CSARDSWTPINEKLFF
NA	NA	TRBV10-3	15	TRBJ2-7	TGTGCCATCAGTGAGTCGGGGGGAATAAGATACGAGCAGTACTTC	CAISESGGIRYEQYF
NA	few	TRBV15	16	TRBJ2-4	TGTGCCACCAGCAGGGGCTGGGAACAAGCCAAAAACATTCAGTACTTC	CATSRGWEQAKNIQYF